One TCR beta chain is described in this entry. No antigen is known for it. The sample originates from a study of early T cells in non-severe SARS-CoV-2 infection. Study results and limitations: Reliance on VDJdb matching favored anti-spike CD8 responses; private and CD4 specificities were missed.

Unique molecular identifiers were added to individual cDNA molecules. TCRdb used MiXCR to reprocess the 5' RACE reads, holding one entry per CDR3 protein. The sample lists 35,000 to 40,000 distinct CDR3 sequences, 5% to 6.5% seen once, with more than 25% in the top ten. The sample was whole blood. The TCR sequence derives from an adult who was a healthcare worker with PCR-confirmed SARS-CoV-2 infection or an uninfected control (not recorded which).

CDR3 residues: CASSRDPHGALHF. The CDR3 DNA reads as TGTGCCAGCAGTCGCGACCCCCATGGGGCCCTCCACTTT. The chain is built from TRBV12-3 or TRBV12-4 and TRBJ1-6; no reliable D call. V lost 5 bases and J 14 bases, leaving 16 bases between the germline ends. This CDR3 has 13 residues.